These 16 T cell receptor beta chains were all obtained from the same sample, sequenced in a study of blood T cell repertoires in COVID-19. Some clones are missing from TCRdb's copy, which holds only in-frame ones; the method was immunoSEQ multiplex PCR. Here the sample spans 330,000 or so clones, approximately 90% being singletons. Sequences were obtained from peripheral blood. These receptors came from a man aged 25-45 years with COVID-19, enrolled during active disease.

The chain uses TRBV10-3 and TRBJ2-7; possibly TRBD2 for D (6 bases). This CDR3 contains 17 residues. The germline V and J ends were trimmed by 0 bases and 0 bases, with 15 bases remaining between them. The V gene's germline CDR1 is ENHRY and CDR2 SYGVKD. The CDR3 loop reads CAISESFGPGLSYEQYF. The DNA for the CDR3 is TGTGCCATCAGTGAGTCATTTGGTCCGGGACTCTCCTACGAGCAGTACTTC.

This sequence joins TRBV5-1 and TRBJ1-1, with 9 bases identical to TRBD1. The germline CDR1 and CDR2 sequences are SGHRS and YFSETQ. This CDR3 has 14 amino acids. J lost 11 bases, V lost 0 bases, and 8 bases had no gene match. In DNA, the CDR3 is TGCGCCAGCAGCTTGGAAATTGGGACAGGGTGGGCTTTCTTT. Translated, it gives CASSLEIGTGWAFF.

The chain recombines TRBV24-1 with TRBJ1-5; D is undetermined. CDR3 length: 13 amino acids. Germline lookup yields CDR1 KGHDR and CDR2 SFDVKD. The germline V and J ends were trimmed by 2 bases and 3 bases, with 4 bases remaining between them. The CDR3, as DNA: TGTGCCACCAGTGATTCCTCCAATCAGCCCCAGCATTTT. This codes for CATSDSSNQPQHF.

V is TRBV7-8 and J is TRBJ1-1, with D hard to call. CDR3 length: 15 amino acids. The germline V gene has CDR1 SGHVS and CDR2 FQNEAQ. V dropped 2 bases and J dropped 3 bases, with 13 bases sitting between them. This CDR3 is CASSLIGWEDTEAFF. CDR3 bases: TGTGCCAGCAGCTTAATTGGCTGGGAGGACACTGAAGCTTTCTTT.

This clone was observed at least ten times. The chain uses TRBV28 and TRBJ1-5, with D possibly being TRBD1 (6 bases). The V end was cut by 2 bases, the J end by 5 bases, with 10 bases between. The germline V gene has CDR1 MDHEN and CDR2 SYDVKM. The CDR3 length is 14 residues. As DNA, the CDR3 is TGTGCCAGCAGTTTAGGGGGCGATTATCAGCCCCAGCATTTT. It encodes CASSLGGDYQPQHF.

The J gene is TRBJ2-5, the V gene TRBV4-2; D possibly corresponds to TRBD2 (6 bases). This CDR3 comprises 16 residues. Germline CDR1 reads LGHNA; CDR2 reads YNFKEQ. V was pared by 0 bases and J by 0 bases, with 11 bases between. The CDR3 loop is CASSQDRAGNQETQYF. The CDR3 DNA reads TGTGCCAGCAGCCAAGATAGGGCGGGAAACCAAGAGACCCAGTACTTC.

This clone is a singleton in its sample. The genes are TRBV7-9 and TRBJ2-7, with TRBD1 as a possible D gene (5 bases). Trimming pared 5 bases from V and 5 bases from J, leaving 16 bases between. This CDR3 has 14 residues. Germline V gene lookup returns CDR1 SEHNR and CDR2 FQNEAQ (reference sequence). The CDR3 reads CASSPGRDLDEQYF. The CDR3 coding sequence is TGTGCCAGCAGCCCGGGCAGGGATCTCGACGAGCAGTACTTC.

The V and J genes are TRBV9 and TRBJ2-3; 9 bases agree with TRBD2. The CDR3 sequence is 16 residues long. The V segment lost 0 bases and the J segment 5 bases; nucleotides outside the gene matches: 7. The germline CDR1 and CDR2 sequences are SGDLS and YYNGEE. The DNA for the CDR3 is TGTGCCAGCAGCGTAGATCGGACTAGCGCCAAAGATACGCAGTATTTT. This gives the protein CASSVDRTSAKDTQYF.

On this clone itself: Other DNA sequences within the sample encode an identical CDR3. CDR3 in amino acids: CASSLQETQYF. The CDR3 region has the DNA TGTGCCAGCAGCCTCCAAGAGACCCAGTACTTC. V gene TRBV5-6 combines with J gene TRBJ2-5; no clear D. CDR3 length: 11 amino acids. V dropped 4 bases and J dropped 1 base, with 2 bases sitting between them. In germline, CDR1 is SGHDT, CDR2 YYEEEE.

V is TRBV7-9 and J is TRBJ1-1, with D perhaps TRBD1 (6 bases). Germline V CDR1 and CDR2: SEHNR, FQNEAQ (reference sequence). The V gene lost 7 bases and the J gene lost 3 bases, with 15 bases spanning the gap. The CDR3 runs to 14 residues. The CDR3 spells CASTSRGFDTEAFF. CDR3 bases: TGTGCCAGCACCTCCAGGGGTTTTGACACTGAAGCTTTCTTT.

The rearrangement joins TRBV18 to TRBJ2-5; D unresolved. Germline CDR1 and CDR2: KGHSH and LQKENI. Trimming cost V 8 bases and J 0 bases, with 25 bases left between them. The CDR3 length is 18 residues. The CDR3 coding sequence is TGTGCCAGCCCTCCCAAACAAATCATTAGCCCGTACCAAGAGACCCAGTACTTC. Protein sequence: CASPPKQIISPYQETQYF.

The J gene is TRBJ1-3, the V gene TRBV29-1, with D uncertain. This CDR3 contains 11 residues. The V gene's germline CDR1 is SQVTM and CDR2 ANQGSEA. The CDR3 DNA is TGCTTGGCCGCCTCTGGAAACACCATATATTTT. Translating it yields CLAASGNTIYF.

The V and J genes are TRBV4-2 and TRBJ2-7; 7 nucleotides line up with TRBD1. The V gene end was trimmed by 2 bases and the J gene end by 2 bases; junction bases not matched to a gene: 9. The CDR3 is made up of 16 amino acids. Germline CDR1 and CDR2: LGHNA and YNFKEQ. In DNA, the CDR3 is TGTGCCAGCAGCCAATTTACAGGGGTACAAGCCTACGAGCAGTACTTC. Its protein product is CASSQFTGVQAYEQYF.

The chain combines TRBV12-3 or TRBV12-4 with TRBJ1-1, with unresolved D. The CDR3 extends over 13 amino acids. V was cut by 6 bases and J by 4 bases, with 12 bases left in between. The CDR3 sequence: CASSLTPGTEAFF. CDR3 nucleotide sequence: TGTGCCAGCAGCTTAACCCCGGGCACTGAAGCTTTCTTT.

The chain joins TRBV2 to TRBJ1-5; D unresolved. This CDR3 comprises 17 residues. V was clipped by 4 bases and J by 2 bases, with 18 bases between them. Germline-derived CDR1 and CDR2 are SNHLY and FYNNEI. DNA for the CDR3: TGTGCCAGCAGTGGGCGGCAGATTAATATAGGCAATCAGCCCCAGCATTTT. Translation: CASSGRQINIGNQPQHF.

The chain carries TRBV7-9 and TRBJ1-2; D gene ambiguous. The CDR3 consists of 15 residues. With 4 bases removed from V and 0 bases from J, the gap between germline ends came to 12 bases. The germline gives CDR1 SEHNR, CDR2 FQNEAQ (reference sequence). The DNA of the CDR3 is TGTGCCAGCAGCTCCGAGTTCACAGCTAACTATGGCTACACCTTC. Its translation is CASSSEFTANYGYTF.